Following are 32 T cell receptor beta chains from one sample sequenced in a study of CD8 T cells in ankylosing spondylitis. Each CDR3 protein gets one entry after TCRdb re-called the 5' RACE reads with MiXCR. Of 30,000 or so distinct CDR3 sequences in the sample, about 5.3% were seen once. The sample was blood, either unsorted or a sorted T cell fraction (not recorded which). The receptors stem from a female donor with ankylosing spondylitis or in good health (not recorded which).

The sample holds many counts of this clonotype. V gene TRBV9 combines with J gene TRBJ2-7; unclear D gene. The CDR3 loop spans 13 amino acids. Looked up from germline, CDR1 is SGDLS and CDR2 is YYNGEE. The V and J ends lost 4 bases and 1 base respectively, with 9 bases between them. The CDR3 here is CASSSVPSYEQYF. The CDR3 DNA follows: TGTGCCAGCAGCAGCGTACCTTCCTACGAGCAGTACTTC.

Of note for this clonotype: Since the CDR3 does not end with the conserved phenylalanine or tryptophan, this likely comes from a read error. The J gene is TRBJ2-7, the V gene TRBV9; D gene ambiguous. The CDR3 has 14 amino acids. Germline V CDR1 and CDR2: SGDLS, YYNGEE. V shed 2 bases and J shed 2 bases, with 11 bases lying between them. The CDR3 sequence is CASSVSQSPYEQYL. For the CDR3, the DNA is TGTGCCAGCAGCGTTTCACAGAGTCCCTACGAGCAGTACCTC.

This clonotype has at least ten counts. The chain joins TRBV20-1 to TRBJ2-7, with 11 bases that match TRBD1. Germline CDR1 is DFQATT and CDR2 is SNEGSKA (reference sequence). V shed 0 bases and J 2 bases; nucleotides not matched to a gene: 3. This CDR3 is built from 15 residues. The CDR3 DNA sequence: TGCAGTGCTAGAGAGGGGACAGGGGGAGCCTACGAGCAGTACTTC. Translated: CSAREGTGGAYEQYF.

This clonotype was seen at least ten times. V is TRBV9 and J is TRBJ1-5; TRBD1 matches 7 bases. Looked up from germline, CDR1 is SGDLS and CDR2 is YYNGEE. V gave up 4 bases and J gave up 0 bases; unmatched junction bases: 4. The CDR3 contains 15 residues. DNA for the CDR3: TGTGCCAGCAGCCCGACAGGGTATAGCAATCAGCCCCAGCATTTT. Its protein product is CASSPTGYSNQPQHF.

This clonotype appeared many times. This CDR3 is CASSPQAAGDEQYF. In DNA form, the CDR3 reads TGTGCCAGCAGCCCCCAAGCGGCAGGTGACGAGCAGTACTTC. The chain carries TRBV9 and TRBJ2-7; D perhaps matches TRBD2 (5 bases). This CDR3 is 14 amino acids long. The V end was cut by 4 bases, the J end by 5 bases, with 16 bases between. The V gene's germline CDR1 is SGDLS and CDR2 YYNGEE.

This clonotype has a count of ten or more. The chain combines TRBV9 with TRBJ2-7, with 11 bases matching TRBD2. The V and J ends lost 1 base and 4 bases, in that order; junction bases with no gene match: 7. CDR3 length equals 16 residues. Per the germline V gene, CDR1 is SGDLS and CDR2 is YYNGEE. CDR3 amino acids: CASSVTPSGGIYEQYF. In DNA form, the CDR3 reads TGTGCCAGCAGCGTAACCCCTAGCGGGGGGATTTACGAGCAGTACTTC.

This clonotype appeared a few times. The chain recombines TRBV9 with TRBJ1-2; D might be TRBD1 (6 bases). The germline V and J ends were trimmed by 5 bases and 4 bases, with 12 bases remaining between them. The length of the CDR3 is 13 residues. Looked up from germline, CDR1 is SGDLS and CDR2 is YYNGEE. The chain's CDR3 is CASRQTGSYGYTF. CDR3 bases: TGTGCCAGCAGACAAACAGGGTCCTATGGCTACACCTTC.

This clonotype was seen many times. The CDR3 reads CASSGSGTTHNEQFF. Here the CDR3 DNA reads TGTGCCAGCAGCGGGTCCGGGACCACCCACAATGAGCAGTTCTTC. The chain employs TRBV9 and TRBJ2-1; perhaps D is TRBD1 or TRBD2 (5 bases each). The germline CDR1 and CDR2 sequences are SGDLS and YYNGEE. CDR3 length: 15 amino acids. V shed 3 bases and J shed 5 bases, with 15 bases lying between them.

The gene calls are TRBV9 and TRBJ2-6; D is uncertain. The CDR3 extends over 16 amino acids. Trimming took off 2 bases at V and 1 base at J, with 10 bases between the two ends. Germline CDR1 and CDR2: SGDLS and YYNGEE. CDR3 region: CASSVRVGSGANVLTF. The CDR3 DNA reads TGTGCCAGCAGCGTTCGTGTCGGTTCTGGGGCCAACGTCCTGACTTTC.

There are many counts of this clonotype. CDR3 coding DNA: TGTGCCAGCAGCAAAGGTACCCGGAACACCGGGGAGCTGTTTTTT. It encodes CASSKGTRNTGELFF. The chain joins TRBV21-1 to TRBJ2-2. TRBV21-1 constitutes a pseudogene. There are 15 residues in the CDR3.

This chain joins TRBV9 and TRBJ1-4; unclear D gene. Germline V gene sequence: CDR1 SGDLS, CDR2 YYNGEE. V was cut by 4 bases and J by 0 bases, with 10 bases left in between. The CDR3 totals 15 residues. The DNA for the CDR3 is TGTGCCAGCAGCCCCCAACCGGCAACTAATGAAAAACTGTTTTTT. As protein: CASSPQPATNEKLFF.

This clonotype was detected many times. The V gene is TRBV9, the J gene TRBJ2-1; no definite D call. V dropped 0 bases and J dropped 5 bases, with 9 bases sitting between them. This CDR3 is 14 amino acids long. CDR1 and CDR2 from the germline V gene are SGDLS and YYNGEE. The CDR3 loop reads CASSVGPSNNEQFF. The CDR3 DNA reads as TGTGCCAGCAGCGTAGGCCCTAGTAACAATGAGCAGTTCTTC.

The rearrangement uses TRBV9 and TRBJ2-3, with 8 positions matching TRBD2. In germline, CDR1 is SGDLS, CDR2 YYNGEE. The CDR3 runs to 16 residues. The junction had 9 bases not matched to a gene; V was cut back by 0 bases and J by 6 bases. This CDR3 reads CASSVGSSGSSDTQYF. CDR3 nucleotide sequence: TGTGCCAGCAGCGTAGGTTCGAGCGGGAGCTCTGATACGCAGTATTTT.

The CDR3 region is CASSVAPGQGLYEQYF. The CDR3 DNA is TGTGCCAGCAGCGTAGCTCCGGGACAGGGGCTTTACGAGCAGTACTTC. This chain joins TRBV9 and TRBJ2-7, with 10 bases fitting TRBD1. V was clipped by 0 bases and J by 4 bases; unmatched bases: 7. In germline, CDR1 is SGDLS, CDR2 YYNGEE. The CDR3 has 16 amino acids.

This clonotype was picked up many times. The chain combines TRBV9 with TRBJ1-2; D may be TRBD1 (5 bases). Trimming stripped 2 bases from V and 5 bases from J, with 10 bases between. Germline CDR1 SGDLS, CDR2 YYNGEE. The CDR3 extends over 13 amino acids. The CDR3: CASSVGTYYGYTF. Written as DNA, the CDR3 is TGTGCCAGCAGCGTGGGGACTTATTATGGCTACACCTTC.

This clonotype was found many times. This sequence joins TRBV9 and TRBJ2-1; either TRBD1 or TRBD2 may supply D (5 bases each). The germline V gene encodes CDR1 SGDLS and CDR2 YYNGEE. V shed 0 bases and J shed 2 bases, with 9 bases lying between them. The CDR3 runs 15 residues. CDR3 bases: TGTGCCAGCAGCGTAGTTGAGGGGCCCTACAATGAGCAGTTCTTC. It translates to CASSVVEGPYNEQFF.

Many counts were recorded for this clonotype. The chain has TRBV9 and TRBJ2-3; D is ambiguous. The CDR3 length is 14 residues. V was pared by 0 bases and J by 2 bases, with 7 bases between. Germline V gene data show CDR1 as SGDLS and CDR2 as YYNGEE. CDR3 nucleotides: TGTGCCAGCAGCGTAGTAGGGTACACAGATACGCAGTATTTT. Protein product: CASSVVGYTDTQYF.

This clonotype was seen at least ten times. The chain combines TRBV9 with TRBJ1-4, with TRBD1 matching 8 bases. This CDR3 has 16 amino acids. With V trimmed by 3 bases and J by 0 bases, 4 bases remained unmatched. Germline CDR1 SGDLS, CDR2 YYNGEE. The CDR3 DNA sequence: TGTGCCAGCAGCGGACAGGGGTCTTCAACTAATGAAAAACTGTTTTTT. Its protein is CASSGQGSSTNEKLFF.

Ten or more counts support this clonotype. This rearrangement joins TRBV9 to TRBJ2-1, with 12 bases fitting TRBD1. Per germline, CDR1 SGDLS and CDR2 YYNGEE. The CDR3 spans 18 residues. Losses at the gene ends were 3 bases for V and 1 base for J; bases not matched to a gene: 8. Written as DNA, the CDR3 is TGTGCCAGCAGCGACTCCGGGACAGGGGGCGCTTCCTACAATGAGCAGTTCTTC. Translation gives CASSDSGTGGASYNEQFF.

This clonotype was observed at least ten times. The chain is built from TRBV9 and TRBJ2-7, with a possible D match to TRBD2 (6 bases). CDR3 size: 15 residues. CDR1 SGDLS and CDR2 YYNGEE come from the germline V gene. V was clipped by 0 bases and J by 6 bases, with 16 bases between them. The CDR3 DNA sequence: TGTGCCAGCAGCGTAGCTGTTTGGAGGGGAGGCGAGCAGTACTTC. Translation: CASSVAVWRGGEQYF. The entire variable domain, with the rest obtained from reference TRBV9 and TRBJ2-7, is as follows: DSGVTQTPKHLITATGQRVTLRCSPRSGDLSVYWYQQSLDQGLQFLIQYYNGEERAKGNILERFSAQQFPDLHSELNLSSLELGDSALYFCASSVAVWRGGEQYFGPGTRLTVT.

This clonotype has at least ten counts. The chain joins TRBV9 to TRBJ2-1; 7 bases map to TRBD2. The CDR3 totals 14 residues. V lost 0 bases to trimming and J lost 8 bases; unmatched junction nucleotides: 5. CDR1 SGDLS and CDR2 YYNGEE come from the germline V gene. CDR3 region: CASSVDLRGDEQFF. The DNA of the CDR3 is TGTGCCAGCAGCGTAGATTTACGGGGGGATGAGCAGTTCTTC.

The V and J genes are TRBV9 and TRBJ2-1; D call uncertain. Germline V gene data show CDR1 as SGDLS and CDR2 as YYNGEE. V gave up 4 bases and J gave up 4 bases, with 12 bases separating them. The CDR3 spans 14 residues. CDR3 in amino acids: CASSPETAYNEQFF. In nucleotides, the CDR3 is TGTGCCAGCAGCCCCGAAACAGCGTACAATGAGCAGTTCTTC. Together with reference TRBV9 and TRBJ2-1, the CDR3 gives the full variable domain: DSGVTQTPKHLITATGQRVTLRCSPRSGDLSVYWYQQSLDQGLQFLIQYYNGEERAKGNILERFSAQQFPDLHSELNLSSLELGDSALYFCASSPETAYNEQFFGPGTRLTVL.

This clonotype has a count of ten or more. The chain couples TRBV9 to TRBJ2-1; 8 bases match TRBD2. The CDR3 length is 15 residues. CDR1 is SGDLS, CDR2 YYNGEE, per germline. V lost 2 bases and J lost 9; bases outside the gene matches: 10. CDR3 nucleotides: TGTGCCAGCAGCGTCTCGGGGGGGTGGGTTGGTGAGCAGTTCTTC. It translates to CASSVSGGWVGEQFF.

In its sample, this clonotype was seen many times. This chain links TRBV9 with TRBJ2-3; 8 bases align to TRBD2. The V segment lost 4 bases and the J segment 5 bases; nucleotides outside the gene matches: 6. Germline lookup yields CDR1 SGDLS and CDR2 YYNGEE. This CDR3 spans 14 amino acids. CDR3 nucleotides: TGTGCCAGCAGCCTCGGACTAGCTAGAGATACGCAGTATTTT. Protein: CASSLGLARDTQYF.

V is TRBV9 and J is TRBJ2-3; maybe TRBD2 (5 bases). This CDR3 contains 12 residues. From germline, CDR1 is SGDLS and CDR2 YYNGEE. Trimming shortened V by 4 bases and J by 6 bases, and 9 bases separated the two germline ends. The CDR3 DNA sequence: TGTGCCAGCAGCCTGGAGGTTGATACGCAGTATTTT. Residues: CASSLEVDTQYF.

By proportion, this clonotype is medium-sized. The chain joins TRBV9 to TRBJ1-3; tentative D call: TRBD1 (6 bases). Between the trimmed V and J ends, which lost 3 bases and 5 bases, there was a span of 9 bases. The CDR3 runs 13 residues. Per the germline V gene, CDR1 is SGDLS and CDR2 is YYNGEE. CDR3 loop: CASSGGLRNTIYF. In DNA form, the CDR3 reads TGTGCCAGCAGCGGGGGGCTGAGAAACACCATATATTTT.

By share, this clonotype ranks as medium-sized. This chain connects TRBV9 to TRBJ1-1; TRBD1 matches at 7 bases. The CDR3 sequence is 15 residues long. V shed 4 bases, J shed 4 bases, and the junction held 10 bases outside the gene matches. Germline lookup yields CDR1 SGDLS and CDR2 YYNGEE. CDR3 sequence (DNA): TGTGCCAGCAGCCCCCAGGGGGTAGGGATCACTGAAGCTTTCTTT. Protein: CASSPQGVGITEAFF.

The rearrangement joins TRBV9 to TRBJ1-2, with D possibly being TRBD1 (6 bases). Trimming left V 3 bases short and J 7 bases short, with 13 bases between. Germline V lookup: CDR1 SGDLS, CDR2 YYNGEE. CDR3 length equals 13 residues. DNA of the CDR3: TGTGCCAGCAGCGCCCAGCCCAGGGGTGGCTACACCTTC. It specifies CASSAQPRGGYTF.

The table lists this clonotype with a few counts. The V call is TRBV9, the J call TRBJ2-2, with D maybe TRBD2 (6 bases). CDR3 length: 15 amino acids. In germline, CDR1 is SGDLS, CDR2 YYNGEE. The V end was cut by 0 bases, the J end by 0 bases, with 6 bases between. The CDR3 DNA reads TGTGCCAGCAGCGTAGGCGGGGCGAACACCGGGGAGCTGTTTTTT. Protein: CASSVGGANTGELFF.

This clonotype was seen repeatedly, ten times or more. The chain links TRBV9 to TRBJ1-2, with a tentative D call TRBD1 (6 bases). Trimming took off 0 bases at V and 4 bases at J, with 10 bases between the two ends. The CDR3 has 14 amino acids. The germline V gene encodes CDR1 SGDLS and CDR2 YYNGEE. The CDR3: CASSVGGQTYGYTF. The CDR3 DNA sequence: TGTGCCAGCAGCGTAGGTGGACAGACCTATGGCTACACCTTC. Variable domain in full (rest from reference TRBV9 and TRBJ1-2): DSGVTQTPKHLITATGQRVTLRCSPRSGDLSVYWYQQSLDQGLQFLIQYYNGEERAKGNILERFSAQQFPDLHSELNLSSLELGDSALYFCASSVGGQTYGYTFGSGTRLTVV.

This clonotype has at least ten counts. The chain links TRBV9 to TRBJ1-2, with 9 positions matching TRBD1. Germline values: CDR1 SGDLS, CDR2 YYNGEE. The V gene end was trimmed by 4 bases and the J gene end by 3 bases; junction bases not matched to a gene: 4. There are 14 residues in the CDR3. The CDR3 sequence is CASSLDRGDYGYTF. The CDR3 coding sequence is TGTGCCAGCAGCCTGGACAGGGGTGACTATGGCTACACCTTC.

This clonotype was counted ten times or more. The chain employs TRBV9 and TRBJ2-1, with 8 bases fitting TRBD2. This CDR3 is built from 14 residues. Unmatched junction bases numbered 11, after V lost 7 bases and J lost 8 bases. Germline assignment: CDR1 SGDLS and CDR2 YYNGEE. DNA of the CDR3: TGTGCCAGCCACCCGGGAGGGCATGCGGATGAGCAGTTCTTC. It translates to CASHPGGHADEQFF.